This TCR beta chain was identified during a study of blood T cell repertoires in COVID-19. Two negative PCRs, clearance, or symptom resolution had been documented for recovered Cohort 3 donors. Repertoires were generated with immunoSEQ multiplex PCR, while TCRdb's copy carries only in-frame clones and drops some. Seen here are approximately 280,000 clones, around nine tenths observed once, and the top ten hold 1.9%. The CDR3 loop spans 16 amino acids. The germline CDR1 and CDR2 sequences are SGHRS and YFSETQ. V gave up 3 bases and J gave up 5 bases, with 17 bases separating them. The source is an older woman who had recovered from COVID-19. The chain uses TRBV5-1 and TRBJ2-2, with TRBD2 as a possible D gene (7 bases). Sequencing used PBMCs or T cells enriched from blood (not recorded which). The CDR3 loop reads CASSYGGPGETGELFF. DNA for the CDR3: TGCGCCAGCAGCTACGGGGGGCCGGGAGAGACCGGGGAGCTGTTTTTT.